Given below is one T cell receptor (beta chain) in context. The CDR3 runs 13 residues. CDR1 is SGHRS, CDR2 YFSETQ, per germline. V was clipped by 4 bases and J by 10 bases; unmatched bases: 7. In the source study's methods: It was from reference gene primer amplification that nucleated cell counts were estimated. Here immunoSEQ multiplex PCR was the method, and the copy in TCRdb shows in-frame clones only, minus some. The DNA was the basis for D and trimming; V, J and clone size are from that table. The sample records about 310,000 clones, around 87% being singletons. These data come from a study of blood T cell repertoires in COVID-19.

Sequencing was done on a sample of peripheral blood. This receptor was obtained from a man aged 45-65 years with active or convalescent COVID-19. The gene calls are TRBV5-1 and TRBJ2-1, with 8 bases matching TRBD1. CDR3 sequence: CASSPWTGKEQFF. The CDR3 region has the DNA TGCGCCAGCAGCCCATGGACAGGGAAAGAGCAGTTCTTC.